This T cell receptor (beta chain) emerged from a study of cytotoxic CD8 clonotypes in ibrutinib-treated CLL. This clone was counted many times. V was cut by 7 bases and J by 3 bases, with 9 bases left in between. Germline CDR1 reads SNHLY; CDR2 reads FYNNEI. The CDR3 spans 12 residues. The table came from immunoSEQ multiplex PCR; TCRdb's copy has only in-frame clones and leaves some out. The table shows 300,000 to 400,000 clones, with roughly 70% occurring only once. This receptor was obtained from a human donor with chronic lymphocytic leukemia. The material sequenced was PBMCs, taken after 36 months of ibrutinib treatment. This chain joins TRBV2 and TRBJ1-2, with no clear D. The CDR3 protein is CASIRLDYGYTF. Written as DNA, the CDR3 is TGTGCCAGCATTCGTTTAGACTATGGCTACACCTTC.